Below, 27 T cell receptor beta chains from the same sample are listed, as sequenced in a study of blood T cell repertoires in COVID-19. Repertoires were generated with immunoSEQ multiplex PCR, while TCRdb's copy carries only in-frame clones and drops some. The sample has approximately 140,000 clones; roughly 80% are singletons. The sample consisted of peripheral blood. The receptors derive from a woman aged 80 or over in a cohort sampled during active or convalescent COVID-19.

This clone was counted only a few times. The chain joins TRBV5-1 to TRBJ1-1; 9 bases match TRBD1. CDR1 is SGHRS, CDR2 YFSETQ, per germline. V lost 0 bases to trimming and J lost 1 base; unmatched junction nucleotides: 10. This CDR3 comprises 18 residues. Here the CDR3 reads CASSLGRTGALKNTEAFF. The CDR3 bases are TGCGCCAGCAGCTTGGGCAGGACAGGGGCCTTAAAGAACACTGAAGCTTTCTTT.

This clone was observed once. This CDR3 reads CASRIRWTGPDYGYTF. The CDR3 DNA follows: TGTGCCAGTAGGATTCGGTGGACAGGGCCTGACTATGGCTACACCTTC. The V gene is TRBV19, the J gene TRBJ1-2, with TRBD1 matching over 8 bases. The V segment lost 6 bases and the J segment 3 bases; nucleotides outside the gene matches: 12. CDR1 is LNHDA, CDR2 SQIVND, per germline (reference sequence). The CDR3 is made up of 16 amino acids.

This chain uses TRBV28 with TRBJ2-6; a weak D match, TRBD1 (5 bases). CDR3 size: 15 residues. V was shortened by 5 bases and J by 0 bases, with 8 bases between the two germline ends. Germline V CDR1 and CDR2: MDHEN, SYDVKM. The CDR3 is CASSRDSSGANVLTF. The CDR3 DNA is TGTGCCAGCAGTAGAGACAGCTCTGGGGCCAACGTCCTGACTTTC.

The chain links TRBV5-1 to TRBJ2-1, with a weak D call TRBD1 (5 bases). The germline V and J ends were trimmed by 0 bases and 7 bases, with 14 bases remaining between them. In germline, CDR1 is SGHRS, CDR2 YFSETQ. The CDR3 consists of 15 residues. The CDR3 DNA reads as TGCGCCAGCAGCTTGGGGGGCACAGCGCCAAATGAGCAGTTCTTC. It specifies CASSLGGTAPNEQFF.

The CDR3 loop reads CASSFPGGVVETQYF. DNA of the CDR3: TGTGCCAGCAGCTTCCCCGGCGGGGTTGTTGAGACCCAGTACTTC. The chain is built from TRBV11-3 and TRBJ2-5, with a tentative D call TRBD2 (6 bases). The germline V and J ends were trimmed by 3 bases and 5 bases, with 16 bases remaining between them. This CDR3 spans 15 amino acids. Germline assignment: CDR1 SGHNT and CDR2 YENEEA.

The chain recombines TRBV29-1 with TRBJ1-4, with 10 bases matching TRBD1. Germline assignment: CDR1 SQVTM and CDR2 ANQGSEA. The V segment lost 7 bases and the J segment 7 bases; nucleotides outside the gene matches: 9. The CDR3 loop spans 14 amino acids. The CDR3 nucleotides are TGCAGCGCCACGACAGGGGGCTGGGGTGAAAAACTGTTTTTT. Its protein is CSATTGGWGEKLFF.

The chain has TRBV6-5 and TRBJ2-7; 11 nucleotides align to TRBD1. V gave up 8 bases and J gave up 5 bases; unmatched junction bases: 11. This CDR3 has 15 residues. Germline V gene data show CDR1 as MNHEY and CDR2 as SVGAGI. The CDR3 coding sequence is TGTGCCAGCTGGGCCGGACAGGGGGCTTCCCACGAGCAGTACTTC. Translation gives CASWAGQGASHEQYF.

Written as DNA, the CDR3 is TGTGCCAGCAGCTTACTCGGGTTCCCCAAAGAGACCCAGTACTTC. Translating gives CASSLLGFPKETQYF. The V gene is TRBV7-3, the J gene TRBJ2-5; D not resolved. Per the germline V gene, CDR1 is SGHTA and CDR2 is FQGTGA. CDR3 length equals 15 residues. Trimming shortened V by 2 bases and J by 3 bases, and 13 bases separated the two germline ends.

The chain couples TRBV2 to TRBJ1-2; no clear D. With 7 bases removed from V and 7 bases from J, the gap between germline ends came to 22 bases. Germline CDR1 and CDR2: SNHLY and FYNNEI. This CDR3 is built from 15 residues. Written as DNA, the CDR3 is TGTGCCAGCAAAGACACGGAAGCCCACTTACTTGGCTACACCTTC. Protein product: CASKDTEAHLLGYTF.

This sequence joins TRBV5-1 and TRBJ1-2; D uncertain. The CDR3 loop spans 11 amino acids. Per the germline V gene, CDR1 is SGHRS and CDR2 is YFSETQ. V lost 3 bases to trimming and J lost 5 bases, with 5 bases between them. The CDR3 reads CASSSNYGYTF. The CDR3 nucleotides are TGCGCCAGCAGCTCAAATTATGGCTACACCTTC.

The CDR3 here is CASTQPGGGAKNIQYF. DNA for the CDR3: TGTGCCAGCACCCAACCGGGAGGGGGAGCCAAAAACATTCAGTACTTC. This sequence joins TRBV6-6 and TRBJ2-4, with 8 positions matching TRBD2. The ends lost 7 bases at V and 0 bases at J; junction bases unmatched: 8. The CDR3 consists of 16 residues. Germline V CDR1 and CDR2: MNHNY, SVGAGI (reference sequence).

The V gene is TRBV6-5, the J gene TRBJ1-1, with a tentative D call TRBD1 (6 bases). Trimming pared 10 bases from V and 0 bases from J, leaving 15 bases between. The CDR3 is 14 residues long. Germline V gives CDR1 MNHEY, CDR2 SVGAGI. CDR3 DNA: TGTGCCACCAATATACAGGGTATGAACACTGAAGCTTTCTTT. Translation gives CATNIQGMNTEAFF.

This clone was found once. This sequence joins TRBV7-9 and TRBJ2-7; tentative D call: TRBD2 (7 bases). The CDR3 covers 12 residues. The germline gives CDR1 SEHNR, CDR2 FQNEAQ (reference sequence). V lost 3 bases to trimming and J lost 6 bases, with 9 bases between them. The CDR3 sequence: CASSLGGREQYF. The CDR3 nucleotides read TGTGCCAGCAGCTTGGGGGGGCGCGAGCAGTACTTC.

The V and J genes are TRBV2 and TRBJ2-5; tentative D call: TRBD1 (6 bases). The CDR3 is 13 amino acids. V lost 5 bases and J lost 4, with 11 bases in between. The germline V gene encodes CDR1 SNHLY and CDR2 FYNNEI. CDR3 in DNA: TGTGCCAGCAGTCTACAGGGAAGAGAGACCCAGTACTTC. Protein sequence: CASSLQGRETQYF.

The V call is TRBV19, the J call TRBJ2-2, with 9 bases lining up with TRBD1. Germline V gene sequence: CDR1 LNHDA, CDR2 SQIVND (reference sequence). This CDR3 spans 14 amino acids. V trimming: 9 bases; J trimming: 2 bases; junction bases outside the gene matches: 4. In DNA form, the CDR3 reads TGTGCCAGCCGGGACAGGGACAACACCGGGGAGCTGTTTTTT. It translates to CASRDRDNTGELFF.

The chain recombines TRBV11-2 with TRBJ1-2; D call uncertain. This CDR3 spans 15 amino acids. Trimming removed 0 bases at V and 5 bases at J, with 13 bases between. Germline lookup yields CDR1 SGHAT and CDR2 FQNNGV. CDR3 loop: CASSLDQVRPYGYTF. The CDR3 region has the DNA TGTGCCAGCAGCTTAGATCAGGTCAGGCCTTATGGCTACACCTTC. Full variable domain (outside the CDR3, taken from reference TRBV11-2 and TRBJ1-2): EAGVAQSPRYKIIEKRQSVAFWCNPISGHATLYWYQQILGQGPKLLIQFQNNGVVDDSQLPKDRFSAERLKGVDSTLKIQPAKLEDSAVYLCASSLDQVRPYGYTFGSGTRLTVV.

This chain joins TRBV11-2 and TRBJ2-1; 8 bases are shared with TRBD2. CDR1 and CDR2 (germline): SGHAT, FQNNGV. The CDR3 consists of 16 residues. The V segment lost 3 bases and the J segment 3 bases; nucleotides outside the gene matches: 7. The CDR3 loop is CASSFTRGGFYNEQFF. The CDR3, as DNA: TGTGCCAGCAGCTTTACTCGCGGGGGGTTCTACAATGAGCAGTTCTTC.

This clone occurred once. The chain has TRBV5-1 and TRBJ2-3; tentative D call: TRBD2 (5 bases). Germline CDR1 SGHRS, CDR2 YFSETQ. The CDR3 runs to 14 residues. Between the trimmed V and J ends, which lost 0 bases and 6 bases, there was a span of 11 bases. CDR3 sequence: CASSLVLGEDTQYF. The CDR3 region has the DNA TGCGCCAGCAGCTTGGTACTTGGGGAGGATACGCAGTATTTT. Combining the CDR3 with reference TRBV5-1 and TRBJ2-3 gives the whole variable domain KAGVTQTPRYLIKTRGQQVTLSCSPISGHRSVSWYQQTPGQGLQFLFEYFSETQRNKGNFPGRFSGRQFSNSRSEMNVSTLELGDSALYLCASSLVLGEDTQYFGPGTRLTVL.

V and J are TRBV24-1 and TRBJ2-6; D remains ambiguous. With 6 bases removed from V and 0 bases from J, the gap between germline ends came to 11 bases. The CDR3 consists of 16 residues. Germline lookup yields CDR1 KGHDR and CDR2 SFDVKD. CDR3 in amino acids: CATSSLSLSGANVLTF. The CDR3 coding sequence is TGTGCCACCAGTTCATTATCACTCTCTGGGGCCAACGTCCTGACTTTC.

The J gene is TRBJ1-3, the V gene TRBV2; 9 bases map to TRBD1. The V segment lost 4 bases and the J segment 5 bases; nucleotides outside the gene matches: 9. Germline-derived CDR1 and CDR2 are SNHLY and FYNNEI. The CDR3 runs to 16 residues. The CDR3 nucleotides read TGTGCCAGCAGTGGGGGACAGGGAGTTACTAGAAACACCATATATTTT. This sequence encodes CASSGGQGVTRNTIYF. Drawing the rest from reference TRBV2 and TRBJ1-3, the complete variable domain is EPEVTQTPSHQVTQMGQEVILRCVPISNHLYFYWYRQILGQKVEFLVSFYNNEISEKSEIFDDQFSVERPDGSNFTLKIRSTKLEDSAMYFCASSGGQGVTRNTIYFGEGSWLTVV.

For the CDR3, the DNA is TGTGCCAGCAGCAGGGACAGCATGAACACTGAAGCTTTCTTT. Translated: CASSRDSMNTEAFF. This sequence joins TRBV6-5 and TRBJ1-1, with 7 bases that match TRBD1. The CDR3 runs 14 residues. The V gene's germline CDR1 is MNHEY and CDR2 SVGAGI. The V gene end was trimmed by 6 bases and the J gene end by 0 bases; junction bases not matched to a gene: 4.

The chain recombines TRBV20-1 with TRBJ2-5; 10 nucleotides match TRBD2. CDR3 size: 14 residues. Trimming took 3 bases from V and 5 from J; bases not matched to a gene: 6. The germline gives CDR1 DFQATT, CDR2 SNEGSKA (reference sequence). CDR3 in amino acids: CSASLLAGRETQYF. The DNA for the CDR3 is TGCAGTGCTAGTTTACTAGCGGGACGGGAGACCCAGTACTTC.

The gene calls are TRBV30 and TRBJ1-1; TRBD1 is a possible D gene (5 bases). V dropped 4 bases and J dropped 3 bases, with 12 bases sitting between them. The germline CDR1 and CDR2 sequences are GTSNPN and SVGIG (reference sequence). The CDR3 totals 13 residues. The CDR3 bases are TGTGCCTGGAAAAGCCAAGGGGACACTGAAGCTTTCTTT. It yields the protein CAWKSQGDTEAFF. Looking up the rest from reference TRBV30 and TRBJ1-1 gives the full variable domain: SQTIHQWPATLVQPVGSPLSLECTVEGTSNPNLYWYRQAAGRGLQLLFYSVGIGQISSEVPQNLSASRPQDRQFILSSKKLLLSDSGFYLCAWKSQGDTEAFFGQGTRLTVV.

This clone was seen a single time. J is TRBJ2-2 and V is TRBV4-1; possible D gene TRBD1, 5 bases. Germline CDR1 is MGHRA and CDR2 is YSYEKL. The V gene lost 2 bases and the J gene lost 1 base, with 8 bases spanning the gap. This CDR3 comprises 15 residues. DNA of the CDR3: TGCGCCAGCAGCCAAAGAGACAGGAACACCGGGGAGCTGTTTTTT. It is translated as CASSQRDRNTGELFF.

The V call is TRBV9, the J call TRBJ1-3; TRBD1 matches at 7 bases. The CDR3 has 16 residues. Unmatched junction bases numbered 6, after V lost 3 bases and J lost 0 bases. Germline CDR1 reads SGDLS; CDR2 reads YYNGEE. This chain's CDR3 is CASSGGTADSGNTIYF. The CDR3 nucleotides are TGTGCCAGCAGCGGGGGGACAGCTGACTCTGGAAACACCATATATTTT.

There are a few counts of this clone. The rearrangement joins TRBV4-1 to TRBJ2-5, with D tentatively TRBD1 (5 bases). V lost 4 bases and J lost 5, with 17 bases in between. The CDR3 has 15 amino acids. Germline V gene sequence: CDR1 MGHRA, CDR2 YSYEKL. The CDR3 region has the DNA TGCGCCAGCAGCCGGACACGGGCGGTCCAGGAGACCCAGTACTTC. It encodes CASSRTRAVQETQYF.

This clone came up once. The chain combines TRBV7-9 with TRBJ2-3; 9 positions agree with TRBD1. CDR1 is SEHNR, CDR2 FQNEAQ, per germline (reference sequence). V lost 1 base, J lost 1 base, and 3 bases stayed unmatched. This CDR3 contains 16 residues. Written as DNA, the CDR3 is TGTGCCAGCAGCTTAGTCCGGACAGGGGGCACAGATACGCAGTATTTT. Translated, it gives CASSLVRTGGTDTQYF.